This is a list of T cell receptor beta chains from one sample in a study of cytomegalovirus exposure and HLA in healthy donors. The data were produced by immunoSEQ multiplex PCR, yet TCRdb's version contains in-frame clones alone and is incomplete. This table has about 140,000 clones, 79% appearing once. The sequenced sample was PBMCs. These receptors originate from a man aged 18 to 30 in good health and CMV-seronegative. The CDR3 runs from the conserved cysteine through the conserved F or W. A D gene is named only where the DNA matches it firmly. Size is omitted from some rows. Given values are once, few, many or a class for expanded clones.

size: few; D: -; V: TRBV2; J: TRBJ1-5; CDR3: CASLLGPGNSNQPQHF; DNA: TGTGCCAGCCTCTTGGGCCCAGGGAATAGCAATCAGCCCCAGCATTTT
size: -; D: -; V: TRBV5-1; J: TRBJ1-2; CDR3: CASSLALRADNYGYTF; DNA: TGCGCCAGCAGCTTGGCCCTTAGAGCGGATAACTATGGCTACACCTTC
size: -; D: TRBD2; V: TRBV7-9; J: TRBJ2-2; CDR3: CASSLRGVNTGELFF; DNA: TGTGCCAGCAGCTTACGGGGGGTTAACACCGGGGAGCTGTTTTTT
size: once; D: TRBD1; V: TRBV6-1; J: TRBJ2-3; CDR3: CASSNGQGRTDTQYF; DNA: TGTGCCAGCAGTAACGGACAGGGGAGAACAGATACGCAGTATTTT
size: once; D: -; V: TRBV29-1; J: TRBJ1-2; CDR3: CTSWGGQNGYTF; DNA: TGCACCTCGTGGGGGGGACAAAATGGCTACACCTTC
size: few; D: TRBD1; V: TRBV5-1; J: TRBJ1-5; CDR3: CASSPGQGSQPQHF; DNA: TGCGCCAGCAGCCCGGGACAGGGGAGTCAGCCCCAGCATTTT
size: once; D: TRBD1; V: TRBV6-6; J: TRBJ1-1; CDR3: CASSSTGGLAEAFF; DNA: TGTGCCAGCAGTTCGACAGGGGGCCTAGCTGAAGCTTTCTTT
size: -; D: -; V: TRBV29-1; J: TRBJ2-7; CDR3: CSVVRGTARGEQYF; DNA: TGCAGCGTTGTTCGGGGGACGGCCCGTGGCGAGCAGTACTTC
size: -; D: TRBD1; V: TRBV7-2; J: TRBJ1-2; CDR3: CASTPGQGVLSYTF; DNA: TGTGCCAGCACGCCGGGACAGGGTGTTTTGAGTTACACCTTC
size: -; D: -; V: TRBV19; J: TRBJ2-2; CDR3: CASSVTGALTGELFF; DNA: TGTGCCAGTAGCGTGACAGGAGCCTTAACCGGGGAGCTGTTTTTT
size: -; D: TRBD1; V: TRBV27; J: TRBJ1-4; CDR3: CASSSPTGGLEKLFF; DNA: TGTGCCAGCAGTTCCCCGACAGGGGGCCTCGAAAAACTGTTTTTT
size: -; D: TRBD1; V: TRBV6-5; J: TRBJ1-1; CDR3: CASRGQGTTEAFF; DNA: TGTGCCAGCAGGGGACAGGGGACCACTGAAGCTTTCTTT
size: -; D: -; V: TRBV5-1; J: TRBJ2-5; CDR3: CASSPRSEETQYF; DNA: TGCGCCAGCAGCCCCAGGTCAGAAGAGACCCAGTACTTC
size: -; D: TRBD1; V: TRBV29-1; J: TRBJ1-2; CDR3: CSESPGQGGSYTF; DNA: TGCAGCGAATCCCCGGGACAGGGTGGAAGCTACACCTTC
size: -; D: -; V: TRBV28; J: TRBJ1-3; CDR3: CASSLDRLKAGNTIYF; DNA: TGTGCCAGCAGTTTGGACAGACTTAAGGCTGGAAACACCATATATTTT
size: -; D: -; V: TRBV30; J: TRBJ1-4; CDR3: CAAQGWADNEKLFF; DNA: TGTGCCGCCCAGGGCTGGGCGGATAATGAAAAACTGTTTTTT
size: -; D: TRBD2; V: TRBV9; J: TRBJ2-3; CDR3: CASSPSGGITDTQYF; DNA: TGTGCCAGCAGCCCGAGCGGGGGGATCACAGATACGCAGTATTTT
size: few; D: TRBD1; V: TRBV15; J: TRBJ1-5; CDR3: CATSSTGTGTLLSNQPQHF; DNA: TGTGCCACCAGCAGCACCGGGACAGGGACCCTTTTAAGCAATCAGCCCCAGCATTTT
size: -; D: -; V: TRBV27; J: TRBJ1-5; CDR3: CASSSTRGLRNQPQHF; DNA: TGTGCCAGCAGTTCCACCAGGGGCCTTCGCAATCAGCCCCAGCATTTT
size: -; D: TRBD1; V: TRBV30; J: TRBJ2-1; CDR3: CAWSPTGMIPYNEQFF; DNA: TGTGCCTGGAGTCCGACAGGGATGATACCCTACAATGAGCAGTTCTTC
size: -; D: -; V: TRBV7-9; J: TRBJ2-1; CDR3: CASSLGAGRNNEQFF; DNA: TGTGCCAGCAGCTTAGGGGCAGGGCGAAACAATGAGCAGTTCTTC
size: -; D: -; V: TRBV10-3; J: TRBJ1-2; CDR3: CAISEADTPYGYTF; DNA: TGTGCCATCAGTGAGGCGGACACCCCCTATGGCTACACCTTC
size: -; D: -; V: TRBV7-2; J: TRBJ2-5; CDR3: CASSPLRPHETQYF; DNA: TGTGCCAGCAGCCCTCTGAGGCCCCATGAGACCCAGTACTTC
size: -; D: TRBD1; V: TRBV4-3; J: TRBJ1-2; CDR3: CASSPGQVYGYTF; DNA: TGCGCCAGCAGCCCGGGACAGGTCTATGGCTACACCTTC
size: -; D: TRBD1; V: TRBV30; J: TRBJ2-7; CDR3: CACYSQGSSYEQYF; DNA: TGTGCCTGCTATTCACAGGGGAGCTCCTACGAGCAGTACTTC
size: -; D: -; V: TRBV30; J: TRBJ2-7; CDR3: CAWQDPPSPYEQYF; DNA: TGTGCCTGGCAGGATCCTCCCAGCCCCTACGAGCAGTACTTC
size: -; D: -; V: TRBV5-4; J: TRBJ1-6; CDR3: CASSFEAGPNSPLHF; DNA: TGTGCCAGCAGCTTTGAAGCGGGGCCAAATTCACCCCTCCACTTT
size: -; D: -; V: TRBV4-2; J: TRBJ2-3; CDR3: CASSQDHSGPATQGTDTQYF; DNA: TGTGCCAGCAGCCAAGATCATAGCGGCCCCGCCACACAAGGGACAGATACGCAGTATTTT
size: -; D: TRBD1; V: TRBV19; J: TRBJ2-5; CDR3: CASNPGQGWETQYF; DNA: TGTGCCAGCAACCCAGGACAGGGATGGGAGACCCAGTACTTC
size: few; D: -; V: TRBV6-5; J: TRBJ2-2; CDR3: CASSYSVFRELFF; DNA: TGTGCCAGCAGTTACTCCGTCTTCCGGGAGCTGTTTTTT
size: once; D: -; V: TRBV7-9; J: TRBJ2-2; CDR3: CASSLGRSGELFF; DNA: TGTGCCAGCAGCTTAGGGCGGTCCGGGGAGCTGTTTTTT
size: -; D: -; V: TRBV7-2; J: TRBJ2-5; CDR3: CASSLQDRQETQYF; DNA: TGTGCCAGCAGCTTACAGGATCGCCAAGAGACCCAGTACTTC
size: -; D: TRBD1; V: TRBV6-5; J: TRBJ2-7; CDR3: CASSYSLGDRGYEQYF; DNA: TGTGCCAGCAGTTACTCGTTGGGGGACAGGGGTTACGAGCAGTACTTC
size: -; D: TRBD1; V: TRBV29-1; J: TRBJ2-2; CDR3: CSVGTGDPNTGELFF; DNA: TGCAGCGTTGGGACAGGGGACCCGAACACCGGGGAGCTGTTTTTT
size: -; D: -; V: TRBV20-1; J: TRBJ1-2; CDR3: CSPGYGYTF; DNA: TGCAGTCCGGGCTATGGCTACACCTTC
size: -; D: TRBD1; V: TRBV5-6; J: TRBJ2-1; CDR3: CASSRPGQGGVNEQFF; DNA: TGTGCCAGCAGCCGCCCGGGACAGGGGGGGGTCAATGAGCAGTTCTTC
size: -; D: -; V: TRBV5-1; J: TRBJ2-2; CDR3: CASSLGTGGTTGELFF; DNA: TGCGCCAGCAGCTTGGGGACAGGAGGGACTACCGGGGAGCTGTTTTTT
size: -; D: -; V: TRBV12-5; J: TRBJ2-1; CDR3: CASGLVLGNNEQFF; DNA: TGTGCTAGTGGTTTGGTACTAGGGAACAATGAGCAGTTCTTC
size: -; D: TRBD1; V: TRBV4-1; J: TRBJ2-7; CDR3: CASSQGDHRGSYEQYF; DNA: TGCGCCAGCAGCCAAGGCGACCACAGGGGCTCCTACGAGCAGTACTTC
size: few; D: -; V: TRBV6-6; J: TRBJ2-1; CDR3: CASIPGESYNEQFF; DNA: TGTGCCAGCATCCCAGGGGAATCCTACAATGAGCAGTTCTTC
size: -; D: -; V: TRBV6-5; J: TRBJ1-6; CDR3: CASSREVNSPLHF; DNA: TGTGCCAGCAGCCGGGAGGTCAATTCACCCCTCCACTTT
size: -; D: TRBD1; V: TRBV7-2; J: TRBJ2-7; CDR3: CASSLAGQGSYEQYF; DNA: TGTGCCAGCAGCTTAGCGGGACAGGGGTCCTACGAGCAGTACTTC
size: -; D: TRBD1; V: TRBV30; J: TRBJ2-7; CDR3: CAWFHPTGREQYF; DNA: TGTGCCTGGTTTCACCCGACAGGGCGGGAGCAGTACTTC
size: once; D: TRBD1; V: TRBV10-3; J: TRBJ2-5; CDR3: CAISESTRDSQETQYF; DNA: TGTGCCATCAGTGAGTCGACGAGGGACAGTCAAGAGACCCAGTACTTC
size: few; D: -; V: TRBV4-3; J: TRBJ2-7; CDR3: CASSQDSTARYEQYF; DNA: TGCGCCAGCAGCCAAGATTCGACAGCCAGGTACGAGCAGTACTTC
size: -; D: TRBD1; V: TRBV5-1; J: TRBJ1-1; CDR3: CASSDRDRPRAAFF; DNA: TGCGCCAGCAGCGACCGGGACAGGCCCCGTGCCGCTTTCTTT